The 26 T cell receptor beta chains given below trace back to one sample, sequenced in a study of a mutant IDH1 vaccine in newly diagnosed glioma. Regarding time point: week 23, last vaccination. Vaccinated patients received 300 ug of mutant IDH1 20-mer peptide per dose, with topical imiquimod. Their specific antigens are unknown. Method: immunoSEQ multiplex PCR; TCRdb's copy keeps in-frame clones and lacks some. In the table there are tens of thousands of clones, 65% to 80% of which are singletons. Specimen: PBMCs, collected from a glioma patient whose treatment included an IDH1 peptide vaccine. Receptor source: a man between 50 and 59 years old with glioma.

This CDR3 is CASSLFSGTGGYTF. The CDR3 region has the DNA TGTGCCAGCAGCTTGTTCTCCGGGACAGGCGGCTACACCTTC. The chain is built from TRBV5-5 and TRBJ1-2, with 8 nucleotides matching TRBD1. This CDR3 spans 14 amino acids. V gave up 1 base and J gave up 8 bases; unmatched junction bases: 7. From germline, CDR1 is SGHKS and CDR2 YYEKEE (reference sequence).

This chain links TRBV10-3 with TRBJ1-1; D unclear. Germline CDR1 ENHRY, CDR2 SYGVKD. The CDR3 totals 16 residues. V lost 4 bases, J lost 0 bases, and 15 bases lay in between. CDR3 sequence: CAISATADQMNTEAFF. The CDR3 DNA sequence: TGTGCCATCAGTGCCACGGCTGACCAAATGAACACTGAAGCTTTCTTT.

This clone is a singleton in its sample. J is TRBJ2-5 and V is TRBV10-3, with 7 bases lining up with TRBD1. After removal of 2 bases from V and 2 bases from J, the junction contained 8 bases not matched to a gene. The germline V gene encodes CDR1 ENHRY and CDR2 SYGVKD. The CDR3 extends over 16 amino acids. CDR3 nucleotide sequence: TGTGCCATCAGTGAGAGACAGGGAACATTACAAGAGACCCAGTACTTC. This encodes CAISERQGTLQETQYF.

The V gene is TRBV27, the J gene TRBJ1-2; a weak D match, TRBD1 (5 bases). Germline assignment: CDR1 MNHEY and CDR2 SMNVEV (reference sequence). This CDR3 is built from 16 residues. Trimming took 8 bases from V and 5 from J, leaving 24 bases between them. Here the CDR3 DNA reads TGTGCCAGCTTGGGGACCAACGCGGATAAAGAATATGGCTACACCTTC. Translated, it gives CASLGTNADKEYGYTF.

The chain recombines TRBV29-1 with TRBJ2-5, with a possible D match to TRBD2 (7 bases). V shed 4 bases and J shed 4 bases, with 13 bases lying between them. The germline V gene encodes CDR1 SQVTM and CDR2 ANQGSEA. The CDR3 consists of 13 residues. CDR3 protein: CSVVGGGAETQYF. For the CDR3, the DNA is TGCAGCGTTGTAGGGGGGGGAGCAGAGACCCAGTACTTC. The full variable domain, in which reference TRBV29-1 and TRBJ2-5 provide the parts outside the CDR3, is SAVISQKPSRDICQRGTSLTIQCQVDSQVTMMFWYRQQPGQSLTLIATANQGSEATYESGFVIDKFPISRPNLTFSTLTVSNMSPEDSSIYLCSVVGGGAETQYFGPGTRLLVL.

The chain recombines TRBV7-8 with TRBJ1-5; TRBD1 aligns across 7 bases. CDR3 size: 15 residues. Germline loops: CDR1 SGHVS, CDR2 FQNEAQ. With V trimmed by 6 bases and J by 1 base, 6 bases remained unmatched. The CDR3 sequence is CASRPDRVSNQPQHF. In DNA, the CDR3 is TGTGCCAGCAGACCAGACAGGGTGAGCAATCAGCCCCAGCATTTT.

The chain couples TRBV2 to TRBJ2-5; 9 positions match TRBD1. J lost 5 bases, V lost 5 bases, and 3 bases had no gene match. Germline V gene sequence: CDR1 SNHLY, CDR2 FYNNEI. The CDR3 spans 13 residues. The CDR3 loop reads CASSRDRAETQYF. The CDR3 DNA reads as TGTGCCAGCAGTCGGGACAGGGCGGAGACCCAGTACTTC.

The CDR3 bases are TGCAGTGCTAAGGGGGCGGGTGAGCAGTTCTTC. Translated: CSAKGAGEQFF. V and J are TRBV20-1 and TRBJ2-1, with TRBD1 matching over 7 bases. The V gene's germline CDR1 is DFQATT and CDR2 SNEGSKA (reference sequence). The V segment lost 4 bases and the J segment 9 bases; nucleotides outside the gene matches: 3. This CDR3 contains 11 residues.

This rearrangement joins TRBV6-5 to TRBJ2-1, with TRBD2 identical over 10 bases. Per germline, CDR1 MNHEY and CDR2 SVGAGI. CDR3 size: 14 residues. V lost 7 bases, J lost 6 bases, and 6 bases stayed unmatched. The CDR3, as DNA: TGTGCCAGCACCTCACTAGCGGGGCGCAATGAGCAGTTCTTC. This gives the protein CASTSLAGRNEQFF.

CDR3 protein: CAWNTGTGGTIYF. In DNA, the CDR3 is TGTGCCTGGAACACCGGGACAGGGGGCACCATATATTTT. V usage is TRBV30 and J usage is TRBJ1-3, with TRBD1 matching 11 bases. Trimming took 4 bases from V and 9 from J; bases not matched to a gene: 5. The CDR3 consists of 13 residues. Germline V CDR1 and CDR2: GTSNPN, SVGIG (reference sequence).

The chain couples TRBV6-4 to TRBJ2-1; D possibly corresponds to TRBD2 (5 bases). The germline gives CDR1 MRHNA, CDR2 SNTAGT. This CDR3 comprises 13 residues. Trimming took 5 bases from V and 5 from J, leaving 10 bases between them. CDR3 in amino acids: CASSRRPDNEQFF. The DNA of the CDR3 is TGTGCCAGCAGTAGGAGGCCAGACAATGAGCAGTTCTTC.

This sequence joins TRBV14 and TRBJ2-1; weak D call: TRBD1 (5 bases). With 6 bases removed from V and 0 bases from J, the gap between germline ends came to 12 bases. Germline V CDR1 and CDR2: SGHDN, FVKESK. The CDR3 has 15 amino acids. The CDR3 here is CASRQTASSYNEQFF. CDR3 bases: TGTGCCAGCAGGCAGACAGCCAGCTCCTACAATGAGCAGTTCTTC.

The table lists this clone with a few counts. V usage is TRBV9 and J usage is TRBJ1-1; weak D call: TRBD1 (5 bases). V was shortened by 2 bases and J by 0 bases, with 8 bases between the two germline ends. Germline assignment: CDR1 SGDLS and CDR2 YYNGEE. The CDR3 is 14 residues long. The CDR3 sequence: CASSVGVVNTEAFF. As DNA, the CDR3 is TGTGCCAGCAGCGTGGGGGTGGTGAACACTGAAGCTTTCTTT.

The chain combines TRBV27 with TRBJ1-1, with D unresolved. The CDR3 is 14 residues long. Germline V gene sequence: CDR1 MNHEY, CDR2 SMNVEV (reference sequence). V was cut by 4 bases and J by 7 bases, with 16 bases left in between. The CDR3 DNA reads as TGTGCCAGCAGTTCGGACTTGTCTTTGGGTGAAGCTTTCTTT. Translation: CASSSDLSLGEAFF.

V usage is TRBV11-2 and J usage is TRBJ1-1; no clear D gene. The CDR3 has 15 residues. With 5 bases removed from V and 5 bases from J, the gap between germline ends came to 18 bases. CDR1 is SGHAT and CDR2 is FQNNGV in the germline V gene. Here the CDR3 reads CASSTSTHVGTEAFF. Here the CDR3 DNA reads TGTGCCAGCAGCACCTCCACTCATGTGGGGACTGAAGCTTTCTTT.

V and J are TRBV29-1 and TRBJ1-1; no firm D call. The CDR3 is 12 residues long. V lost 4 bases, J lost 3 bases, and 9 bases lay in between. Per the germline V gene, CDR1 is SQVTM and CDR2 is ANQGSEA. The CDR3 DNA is TGCAGCGTTGTAGGCCTGGACACTGAAGCTTTCTTT. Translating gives CSVVGLDTEAFF. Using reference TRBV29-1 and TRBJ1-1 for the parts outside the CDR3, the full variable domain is SAVISQKPSRDICQRGTSLTIQCQVDSQVTMMFWYRQQPGQSLTLIATANQGSEATYESGFVIDKFPISRPNLTFSTLTVSNMSPEDSSIYLCSVVGLDTEAFFGQGTRLTVV.

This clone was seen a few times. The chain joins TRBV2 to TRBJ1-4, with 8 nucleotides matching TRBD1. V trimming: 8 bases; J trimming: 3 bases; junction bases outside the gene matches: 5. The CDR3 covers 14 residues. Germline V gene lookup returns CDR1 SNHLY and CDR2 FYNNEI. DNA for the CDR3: TGTGCCAGCGTTGCGGACAGGGCTAATGAAAAACTGTTTTTT. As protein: CASVADRANEKLFF.

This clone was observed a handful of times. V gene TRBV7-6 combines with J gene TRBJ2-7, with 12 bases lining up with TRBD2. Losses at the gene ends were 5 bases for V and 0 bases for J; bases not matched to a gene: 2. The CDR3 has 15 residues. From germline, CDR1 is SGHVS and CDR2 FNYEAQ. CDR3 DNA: TGTGCCAGCAGCGGACTAGCGGGGAGCTCCTACGAGCAGTACTTC. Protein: CASSGLAGSSYEQYF.

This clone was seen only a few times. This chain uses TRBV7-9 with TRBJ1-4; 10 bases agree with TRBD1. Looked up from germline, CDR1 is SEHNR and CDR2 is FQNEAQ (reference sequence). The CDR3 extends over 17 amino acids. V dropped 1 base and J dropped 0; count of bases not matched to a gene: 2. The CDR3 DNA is TGTGCCAGCAGCTTAGGGGGACAGGGGACAACTAATGAAAAACTGTTTTTT. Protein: CASSLGGQGTTNEKLFF.

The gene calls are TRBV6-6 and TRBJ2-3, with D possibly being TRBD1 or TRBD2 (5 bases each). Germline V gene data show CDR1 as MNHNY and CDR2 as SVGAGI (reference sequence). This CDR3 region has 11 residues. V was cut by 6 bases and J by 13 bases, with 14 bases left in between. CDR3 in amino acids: CASSPGTWEYF. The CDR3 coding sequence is TGTGCCAGCAGCCCCGGGACCTGGGAGTATTTT.

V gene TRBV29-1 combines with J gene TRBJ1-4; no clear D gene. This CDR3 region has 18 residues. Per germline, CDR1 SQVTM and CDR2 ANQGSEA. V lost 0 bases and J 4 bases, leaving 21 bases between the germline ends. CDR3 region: CSVEEGGLQGRYNEKLFF. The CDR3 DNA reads TGCAGCGTTGAAGAGGGAGGCCTGCAAGGGCGTTATAATGAAAAACTGTTTTTT. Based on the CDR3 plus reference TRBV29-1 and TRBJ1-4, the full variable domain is SAVISQKPSRDICQRGTSLTIQCQVDSQVTMMFWYRQQPGQSLTLIATANQGSEATYESGFVIDKFPISRPNLTFSTLTVSNMSPEDSSIYLCSVEEGGLQGRYNEKLFFGSGTQLSVL.

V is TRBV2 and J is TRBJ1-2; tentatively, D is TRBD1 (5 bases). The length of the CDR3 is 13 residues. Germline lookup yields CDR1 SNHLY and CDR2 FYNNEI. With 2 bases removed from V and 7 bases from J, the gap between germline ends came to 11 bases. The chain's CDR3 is CASSELGPRGYTF. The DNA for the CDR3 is TGTGCCAGCAGTGAATTGGGGCCGCGTGGCTACACCTTC.

CDR3 DNA: TGTGCCAGCAGCTTGGTGGTTAGCGGGGGCCTTTCCTACAATGAGCAGTTCTTC. The encoded protein is CASSLVVSGGLSYNEQFF. The V call is TRBV5-4, the J call TRBJ2-1; 9 bases fit TRBD2. From germline, CDR1 is SGHNT and CDR2 YYREEE (reference sequence). The V segment lost 0 bases and the J segment 1 base; nucleotides outside the gene matches: 8. This CDR3 has 18 amino acids.

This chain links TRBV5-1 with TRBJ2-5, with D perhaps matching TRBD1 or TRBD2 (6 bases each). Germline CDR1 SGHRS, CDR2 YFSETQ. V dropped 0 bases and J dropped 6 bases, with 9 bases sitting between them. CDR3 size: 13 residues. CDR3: CASSLAGGQTQYF. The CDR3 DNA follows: TGCGCCAGCAGCTTGGCCGGGGGCCAGACCCAGTACTTC.

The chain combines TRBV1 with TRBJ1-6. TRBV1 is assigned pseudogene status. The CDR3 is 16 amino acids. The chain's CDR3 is CTSSQDHWGADSPLHF. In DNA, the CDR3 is TGCACCAGCAGCCAAGATCACTGGGGGGCGGATTCACCCCTCCACTTT.

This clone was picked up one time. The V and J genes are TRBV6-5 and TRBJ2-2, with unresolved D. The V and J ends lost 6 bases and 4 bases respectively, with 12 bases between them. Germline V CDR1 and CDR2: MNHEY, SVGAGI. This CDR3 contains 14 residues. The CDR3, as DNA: TGTGCCAGCAGCCGCCCCTCGGGCACCGGGGAGCTGTTTTTT. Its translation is CASSRPSGTGELFF.